Listed below are T cell receptor beta chains from one sample, sequenced in a study of blood T cell repertoires in COVID-19. Using immunoSEQ multiplex PCR, the repertoire was profiled, and TCRdb retains in-frame clones only, with some absent. The data hold some 7,700 clones, with around nine tenths observed a single time. The sample comprised peripheral blood. The receptors originated from a woman aged 50 to 60 with active or convalescent COVID-19. The CDR3 runs from the conserved cysteine through the conserved F or W. The order of the fields is V gene, J gene, CDR3 protein.

V gene: TRBV2
J gene: TRBJ1-2
CDR3 protein: CASSTGTGMGYTF

V gene: TRBV30
J gene: TRBJ2-7
CDR3 protein: CAWTKDRVEQYF

V gene: TRBV6-1
J gene: TRBJ2-7
CDR3 protein: CASSQTGYEQYF

V gene: TRBV12-3/TRBV12-4
J gene: TRBJ2-1
CDR3 protein: CASSPATLSEQFF

V gene: TRBV15
J gene: TRBJ2-5
CDR3 protein: CATSLRGGGETQYF

V gene: TRBV27
J gene: TRBJ1-2
CDR3 protein: CASSPQAPYGYTF

V gene: TRBV10-1
J gene: TRBJ2-5
CDR3 protein: CASSKLVAETQYF

V gene: TRBV5-1
J gene: TRBJ2-7
CDR3 protein: CASSPGQGAREQYF

V gene: TRBV4-3
J gene: TRBJ1-4
CDR3 protein: CASSFTQGNEKLFF

V gene: TRBV28
J gene: TRBJ1-5
CDR3 protein: CASSVGGAPNQPQHF

V gene: TRBV6-5
J gene: TRBJ1-4
CDR3 protein: CASSYLGATNEKLFF

V gene: TRBV6-5
J gene: TRBJ2-3
CDR3 protein: CASSYLGGTDTQYF

V gene: TRBV6-2/TRBV6-3
J gene: TRBJ2-7
CDR3 protein: CASSYPESSYEQYF

V gene: TRBV21-1
J gene: TRBJ2-7
CDR3 protein: CASSKAYSGRCEQYF

V gene: TRBV15
J gene: TRBJ2-7
CDR3 protein: CATSPGGVGAYEQYF

V gene: TRBV9
J gene: TRBJ1-2
CDR3 protein: CASSAGLDYGYTF

V gene: TRBV11-2
J gene: TRBJ1-2
CDR3 protein: CASSRQANYGYTF

V gene: TRBV28
J gene: TRBJ2-1
CDR3 protein: CASSFPYGLVTSYNEQFF

V gene: TRBV7-2
J gene: TRBJ1-5
CDR3 protein: CASSLGGQGRQPQHF

V gene: TRBV12-3/TRBV12-4
J gene: TRBJ2-7
CDR3 protein: CASSLGIAYEQYF

V gene: TRBV29-1
J gene: TRBJ2-5
CDR3 protein: CSVLLETQYF

V gene: TRBV10-3
J gene: TRBJ1-1
CDR3 protein: CAISEVGQLNAEAFF

V gene: TRBV18
J gene: TRBJ1-5
CDR3 protein: CASSLGQGNQPQHF

V gene: TRBV15
J gene: TRBJ2-1
CDR3 protein: CATSRDQASGRYEQFF

V gene: TRBV15
J gene: TRBJ2-7
CDR3 protein: CATSGPWDGTSGSKGYEQYF

V gene: TRBV11-2
J gene: TRBJ1-6
CDR3 protein: CASSSGQELHF

V gene: TRBV11-2
J gene: TRBJ1-2
CDR3 protein: CASSFSEGNYGYTF

V gene: TRBV18
J gene: TRBJ1-2
CDR3 protein: CASSPLRTLNYGYTF

V gene: TRBV7-2
J gene: TRBJ1-5
CDR3 protein: CASSIGGVNQPQHF

V gene: TRBV7-9
J gene: TRBJ1-1
CDR3 protein: CASSLFPRGGENTEAFF

V gene: TRBV4-3
J gene: TRBJ2-1
CDR3 protein: CASSQVRSYNEQFF

V gene: TRBV6-2/TRBV6-3
J gene: TRBJ1-2
CDR3 protein: CASSPPPGANYGYTF

V gene: TRBV18
J gene: TRBJ2-1
CDR3 protein: CASSPPGQGAGEQFF

V gene: TRBV10-3
J gene: TRBJ1-4
CDR3 protein: CAISEEYRGFNEKLFF

V gene: TRBV6-5
J gene: TRBJ1-1
CDR3 protein: CASRQYTEAFF

V gene: TRBV9
J gene: TRBJ1-1
CDR3 protein: CASSAGGPEAFF

V gene: TRBV10-2
J gene: TRBJ2-3
CDR3 protein: CASNESPVSTDTQYF

V gene: TRBV10-1
J gene: TRBJ2-2
CDR3 protein: CASSRQGGTGELFF

V gene: TRBV6-5
J gene: TRBJ2-7
CDR3 protein: CASSKDSSYEQYF

V gene: TRBV7-7
J gene: TRBJ2-3
CDR3 protein: CASSSSGGDTDTQYF

V gene: TRBV27
J gene: TRBJ1-5
CDR3 protein: CASSFGRASNQPQHF

V gene: TRBV29-1
J gene: TRBJ2-1
CDR3 protein: CSVEYASGSWEQFF

V gene: TRBV7-9
J gene: TRBJ1-4
CDR3 protein: CASSSGEWVNEKLFF

V gene: TRBV29-1
J gene: TRBJ1-1
CDR3 protein: CSVSWTENTEAFF

V gene: TRBV3-1/TRBV3-2
J gene: TRBJ2-7
CDR3 protein: CASSLSSYEQYF

V gene: TRBV30
J gene: TRBJ1-3
CDR3 protein: CAWSTSILGQGALRNTIYF

V gene: TRBV24-1
J gene: TRBJ2-5
CDR3 protein: CATSESVQETQYF

V gene: TRBV7-2
J gene: TRBJ2-3
CDR3 protein: CASSLFAGDTQYF

V gene: TRBV9
J gene: TRBJ2-7
CDR3 protein: CASSRLAGPYEQYF

V gene: TRBV19
J gene: TRBJ2-5
CDR3 protein: CASSILVASGTQYF

V gene: TRBV7-6
J gene: TRBJ1-1
CDR3 protein: CASSLTGTGITEAFF

V gene: TRBV21-1
J gene: TRBJ1-6
CDR3 protein: CASQRVSSYNSPLHF

V gene: TRBV12-5
J gene: TRBJ2-3
CDR3 protein: CASGLARHRTDTQYF

V gene: TRBV2
J gene: TRBJ2-1
CDR3 protein: CATQAGGRGEQFF